This T cell receptor beta chain appears in the sequencing data of a study of T cell responses to AZD1222 COVID-19 vaccine. The CDR3 has 13 amino acids. Germline assignment: CDR1 SQVTM and CDR2 ANQGSEA. Unmatched junction bases numbered 11, after V lost 8 bases and J lost 9 bases. Study-wide results and limits: The donors showed a predominance of white British ancestry and of females, with possible underestimation of clonal diversity. Spike-specific TCR repertoires showed rising breadth and depth after two AZD1222 doses. Spike-wide vaccine-associated CD4 TCRs dominated at 160-218 and 743-854. Repertoire sampling was restricted to post-peak T cell response timepoints.

Concerning this clone: What it recognizes is unknown.

The repertoire was sequenced with immunoSEQ multiplex PCR; TCRdb's copy has only in-frame clones and lacks some. Among 95,000 to 150,000 clones listed, over 85% were seen once. V is TRBV29-1 and J is TRBJ2-1, with 9 bases that match TRBD1. The material sequenced was peripheral blood, taken on day 0 of AZD1222 vaccination. This TCR was sampled from an adult in good health. The CDR3: CSYHRGPNSEQFF. CDR3 nucleotide sequence: TGCAGCTACCACAGGGGGCCAAATAGTGAGCAGTTCTTC.